This T cell receptor beta chain was recovered during a study of CD8 T cells in ankylosing spondylitis. Study results and caveats: Typical of ankylosing spondylitis blood, it appeared, was a TCR beta motif of seven to nine highly homologous variants. From matched ankylosing spondylitis synovial fluid, disease-linked clones were reportedly recovered at significantly enriched levels.

CDR1 is SGHRS, CDR2 YFSETQ, per germline. The CDR3 consists of 16 residues. V lost 4 bases and J lost 4; bases outside the gene matches: 11. This clonotype showed up just a few times. The antigen is not known. Each CDR3 protein is one row after TCRdb ran MiXCR on the 5' RACE reads. The data show approximately 150,000 distinct CDR3 sequences, about 42% seen once. Sequenced: synovial fluid, either unsorted or a sorted T cell fraction (not recorded which). This sequence joins TRBV5-1 and TRBJ2-1; 7 bases are shared with TRBD2. The receptor's source is a male donor with ankylosing spondylitis. The CDR3: CASSPHPSGDYNEQFF. DNA for the CDR3: TGCGCCAGCAGCCCCCATCCGAGCGGGGATTACAATGAGCAGTTCTTC.